Listed below are T cell receptor beta chains from one sample, sequenced in a study of blood T cell repertoires in COVID-19. The repertoire was sequenced with immunoSEQ multiplex PCR; TCRdb's copy has only in-frame clones and lacks some. The profile shows 450,000 or so clones, approximately 89% of them singletons. Material: peripheral blood. These receptors were collected from a woman aged 40 to 49 with COVID-19, enrolled during active disease. Both conserved end residues are part of each CDR3. Fields, in order: D gene, clone size, J gene, V gene, CDR3 protein, CDR3 DNA. The D gene is left open where the match is weak. Some rows have no size entry. The others give once, few or many, or a class for an expanded clone.

- - TRBJ2-2 TRBV5-1 CASSFTREGPYTGELFF TGCGCCAGCAGCTTTACCAGGGAAGGCCCTTACACCGGGGAGCTGTTTTTT
TRBD1 - TRBJ1-4 TRBV4-3 CASSQVGTADEKLFF TGCGCCAGCAGCCAAGTCGGGACAGCCGATGAAAAACTGTTTTTT
- - TRBJ1-2 TRBV18 CASSPGRQLANYGYTF TGTGCCAGCTCACCAGGAAGACAGCTAGCTAACTATGGCTACACCTTC
TRBD1 - TRBJ1-2 TRBV24-1 CATSDLGTGGDRNGYTF TGTGCCACCAGTGATTTGGGGACAGGGGGCGATCGTAACGGCTACACCTTC
- - TRBJ2-1 TRBV5-1 CASSPRPSRSSYNEQFF TGCGCCAGCAGCCCCCGGCCGTCGCGGAGCTCCTACAATGAGCAGTTCTTC
- - TRBJ1-2 TRBV7-9 CASSPDGSSGGYTF TGTGCCAGCAGCCCCGACGGGAGCTCTGGTGGCTACACCTTC
- - TRBJ1-5 TRBV6-5 CASRSLTDARPQHF TGTGCCAGCAGATCCCTGACTGATGCCAGGCCCCAGCATTTT
- - TRBJ1-2 TRBV9 CASSVGLGYTF TGTGCCAGCAGCGTAGGTCTTGGCTACACCTTC
- once TRBJ2-2 TRBV29-1 CSVAGNTGELFF TGCAGCGTTGCAGGGAACACCGGGGAGCTGTTTTTT
TRBD1 - TRBJ1-6 TRBV19 CASRMDRAGNSPLHF TGTGCCAGTAGAATGGACAGGGCGGGAAATTCACCCCTCCACTTT
- few TRBJ1-2 TRBV12-3/TRBV12-4 CASSSSGDYGYTF TGTGCCAGCAGTTCCTCGGGGGACTACGGCTACACCTTC
TRBD1 - TRBJ1-3 TRBV18 CASSPGQVGTIYF TGTGCCAGCTCGCCGGGACAGGTCGGCACCATATATTTT
- - TRBJ1-2 TRBV12-2 CASRLMGQGNYGYTF TGTGCAAGTCGCTTAATGGGACAGGGAAACTATGGCTACACCTTC
- - TRBJ2-3 TRBV9 CASSPVRLLDTQYF TGTGCCAGCAGCCCCGTAAGATTGCTAGACACGCAGTATTTT
- - TRBJ1-5 TRBV6-1 CASSDGQKGGSNQPQHF TGTGCCAGCAGTGATGGACAGAAGGGTGGTAGCAATCAGCCCCAGCATTTT
- - TRBJ1-5 TRBV9 CASSVAADNQPQHF TGTGCCAGCAGCGTAGCGGCGGACAATCAGCCCCAGCATTTT
TRBD1 - TRBJ2-2 TRBV20-1 CSASGTGVTGELFF TGCAGTGCTAGTGGGACAGGGGTCACCGGGGAGCTGTTTTTT
- - TRBJ1-2 TRBV15 CATSVVRGSTSF TGTGCCACCAGCGTGGTGCGGGGTTCCACTTCCTTC
TRBD1 - TRBJ1-1 TRBV30 CAWVTGFTEAFF TGTGCCTGGGTGACAGGGTTCACTGAAGCTTTCTTT
- - TRBJ2-7 TRBV19 CASSMSTYEQYF TGTGCCAGTAGTATGTCCACCTACGAGCAGTACTTC
- - TRBJ1-2 TRBV27 CASSLIAGGSSYGYTF TGTGCCAGCAGTTTAATTGCGGGGGGCTCGAGCTATGGCTACACCTTC
- - TRBJ1-2 TRBV2 CASSEDSPISYGYTF TGTGCCAGCAGTGAGGACAGTCCCATTAGCTATGGCTACACCTTC